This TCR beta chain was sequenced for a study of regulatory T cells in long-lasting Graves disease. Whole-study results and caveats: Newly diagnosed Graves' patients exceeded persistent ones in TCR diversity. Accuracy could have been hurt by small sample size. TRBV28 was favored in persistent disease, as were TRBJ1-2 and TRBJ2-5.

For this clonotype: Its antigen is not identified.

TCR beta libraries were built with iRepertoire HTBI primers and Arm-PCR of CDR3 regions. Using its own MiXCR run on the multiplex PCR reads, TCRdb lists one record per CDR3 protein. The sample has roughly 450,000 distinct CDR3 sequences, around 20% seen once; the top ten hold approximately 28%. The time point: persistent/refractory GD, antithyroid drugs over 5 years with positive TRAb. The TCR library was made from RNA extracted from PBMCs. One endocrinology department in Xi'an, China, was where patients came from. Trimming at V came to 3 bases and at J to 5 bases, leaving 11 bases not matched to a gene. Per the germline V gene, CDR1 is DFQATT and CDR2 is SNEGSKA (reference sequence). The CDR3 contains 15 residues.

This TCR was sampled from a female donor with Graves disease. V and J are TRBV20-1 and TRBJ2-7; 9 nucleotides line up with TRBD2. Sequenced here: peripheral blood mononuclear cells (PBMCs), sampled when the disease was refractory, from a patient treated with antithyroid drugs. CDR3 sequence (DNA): TGCAGTGCTAGTCGTCTAGCGGGACTGGGAGACGAGCAGTACTTC. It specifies CSASRLAGLGDEQYF.